Listed here are 20 T cell receptor beta chains from one sample, sequenced in a study of blood T cell repertoires in COVID-19. Assay used: immunoSEQ multiplex PCR; TCRdb lists only in-frame clones, some missing. The sample has around 150,000 clones, about nine tenths seen once; the top ten hold around 4.6%. Sequencing was performed on peripheral blood. These receptors originate from a man under 40 with COVID-19, enrolled during active disease.

The CDR3 coding sequence is TGTGCCAGCAGCTTGGTTCTTTCAGGGGCCAACGGCTACACCTTC. Translating gives CASSLVLSGANGYTF. The genes are TRBV5-6 and TRBJ1-2; TRBD1 is a possible D gene (6 bases). CDR3 length: 15 amino acids. Trimming took 0 bases from V and 8 from J, leaving 17 bases between them. Germline values: CDR1 SGHDT, CDR2 YYEEEE.

Concerning this clone: Other DNA sequences in this sample translate to the same CDR3. CDR3 region: CASSIGGTSYNEQFF. CDR3 bases: TGTGCCAGTAGTATTGGAGGGACCTCCTACAATGAGCAGTTCTTC. This chain joins TRBV19 and TRBJ2-1; the D gene is possibly TRBD2 (6 bases). CDR3 length: 15 amino acids. Germline CDR1 reads LNHDA; CDR2 reads SQIVND (reference sequence). The V end lost 3 bases, the J end lost 0 bases, and 9 bases lay between the germline ends. Full variable domain (outside the CDR3, taken from reference TRBV19 and TRBJ2-1): DGGITQSPKYLFRKEGQNVTLSCEQNLNHDAMYWYRQDPGQGLRLIYYSQIVNDFQKGDIAEGYSVSREKKESFPLTVTSAQKNPTAFYLCASSIGGTSYNEQFFGPGTRLTVL.

This chain links TRBV10-2 with TRBJ1-1; D is unclear. The CDR3 is 13 residues long. Germline V gene sequence: CDR1 WSHSY, CDR2 SAAADI. Deletions cut 5 bases from V and 4 bases from J, with 11 bases between. The chain's CDR3 is CASSSGPGTEAFF. CDR3 nucleotide sequence: TGCGCCAGCAGTTCTGGCCCGGGCACTGAAGCTTTCTTT.

Remarks on this clone: In the same sample, other DNA sequences code for this CDR3. J is TRBJ2-3 and V is TRBV7-9; D may be TRBD1 (6 bases). CDR1 SEHNR and CDR2 FQNEAQ come from the germline V gene (reference sequence). The CDR3 runs 14 residues. Trimming left V 1 base short and J 3 bases short, with 8 bases between. The CDR3 protein is CASSLGQGTDTQYF. CDR3 DNA sequence: TGTGCCAGCAGCTTAGGTCAGGGGACAGATACGCAGTATTTT.

The chain links TRBV27 to TRBJ1-2; D is ambiguous. This CDR3 is 15 amino acids long. Germline CDR1 and CDR2: MNHEY and SMNVEV (reference sequence). Trimming shortened V by 3 bases and J by 3 bases, and 14 bases separated the two germline ends. The CDR3 sequence is CASSLGGGRHYGYTF. CDR3 nucleotides: TGTGCCAGCAGTTTGGGAGGAGGTAGACACTATGGCTACACCTTC.

The J gene is TRBJ2-1, the V gene TRBV6-5, with 9 bases lining up with TRBD1. This CDR3 is 16 amino acids long. The V and J ends lost 0 bases and 8 bases, in that order; junction bases with no gene match: 8. From germline, CDR1 is MNHEY and CDR2 SVGAGI. The CDR3 sequence: CASSYSRGQGYDEQFF. The DNA of the CDR3 is TGTGCCAGCAGTTACTCGAGGGGACAGGGTTACGATGAGCAGTTCTTC.

The rearrangement uses TRBV28 and TRBJ1-1; the match to TRBD1 covers 9 bases. Unmatched junction bases numbered 11, after V lost 5 bases and J lost 10 bases. Per the germline V gene, CDR1 is MDHEN and CDR2 is SYDVKM. The CDR3 is made up of 14 amino acids. The CDR3 DNA reads as TGTGCCAGCAGTCCTTGGACAGGGGCGGACGTAGCTTTCTTT. As protein: CASSPWTGADVAFF.

The chain uses TRBV28 and TRBJ2-1, with 12 bases matching TRBD2. The CDR3 runs to 16 residues. Germline V gene lookup returns CDR1 MDHEN and CDR2 SYDVKM. Trimming at V came to 5 bases and at J to 4 bases, leaving 6 bases not matched to a gene. The CDR3 is CASSPAGLAGYNEQFF. Written as DNA, the CDR3 is TGTGCCAGCAGTCCGGCCGGACTAGCGGGGTACAATGAGCAGTTCTTC.

The table lists this clone with a count of one. This chain uses TRBV11-3 with TRBJ2-5; D may be TRBD1 (6 bases). The CDR3 extends over 14 amino acids. Per germline, CDR1 SGHNT and CDR2 YENEEA. Trimming left V 5 bases short and J 4 bases short, with 14 bases between. The CDR3 loop reads CASSPWGRGETQYF. In DNA form, the CDR3 reads TGTGCCAGCAGCCCTTGGGGCAGGGGAGAGACCCAGTACTTC.

The J gene is TRBJ1-4, the V gene TRBV28; TRBD1 agrees at 8 bases. The CDR3 has 14 amino acids. From germline, CDR1 is MDHEN and CDR2 SYDVKM. After removal of 2 bases from V and 8 bases from J, the junction contained 4 bases not matched to a gene. The CDR3 DNA follows: TGTGCCAGCAGTTTAGTGACAGGGGAAGAAAAACTGTTTTTT. Translating it yields CASSLVTGEEKLFF. The whole variable domain, filled in from reference TRBV28 and TRBJ1-4, reads DVKVTQSSRYLVKRTGEKVFLECVQDMDHENMFWYRQDPGLGLRLIYFSYDVKMKEKGDIPEGYSVSREKKERFSLILESASTNQTSMYLCASSLVTGEEKLFFGSGTQLSVL.

This chain joins TRBV4-3 and TRBJ1-1; 7 bases align to TRBD1. Per germline, CDR1 LGHNA and CDR2 YSLEER. The CDR3 has 14 amino acids. V was clipped by 0 bases and J by 5 bases; unmatched bases: 3. Here the CDR3 DNA reads TGCGCCAGCAGCCAAGAAGGGGGCTGGACTGAAGCTTTCTTT. Translated, it gives CASSQEGGWTEAFF.

V and J are TRBV5-4 and TRBJ1-2; 11 bases match TRBD1. The V gene's germline CDR1 is SGHNT and CDR2 YYREEE (reference sequence). Losses at the gene ends were 4 bases for V and 6 bases for J; bases not matched to a gene: 14. This CDR3 has 17 amino acids. The DNA of the CDR3 is TGTGCCAGCAGCCTCAGGACAGGGGGCCGGGTAGATGATGGCTACACCTTC. Translated, it gives CASSLRTGGRVDDGYTF.

V and J are TRBV25-1 and TRBJ2-3; 12 bases agree with TRBD2. The length of the CDR3 is 16 residues. V trimming: 1 base; J trimming: 6 bases; junction bases outside the gene matches: 5. Germline values: CDR1 MGHDK, CDR2 SYGVNS. The CDR3 DNA reads TGTGCCAGCAGTGAATGGCTAGCGGGGGGGGTGGATACGCAGTATTTT. Amino acids: CASSEWLAGGVDTQYF.

The genes are TRBV6-6 and TRBJ1-2, with 7 bases that match TRBD1. The CDR3 length is 15 residues. Unmatched junction bases numbered 7, after V lost 5 bases and J lost 1 base. The germline V gene encodes CDR1 MNHNY and CDR2 SVGAGI (reference sequence). The CDR3 region is CASSPGQTFNYGYTF. The CDR3, as DNA: TGTGCCAGCAGTCCGGGACAGACTTTTAACTATGGCTACACCTTC.

The gene calls are TRBV20-1 and TRBJ1-1, with D tentatively TRBD1 (5 bases). Germline V gives CDR1 DFQATT, CDR2 SNEGSKA (reference sequence). This CDR3 is 10 amino acids long. Trimming removed 6 bases from V and 7 bases from J, with 9 bases in between. As DNA, the CDR3 is TGCAGTGCCGGGGGGATTGAAGCTTTCTTT. The encoded protein is CSAGGIEAFF.

The chain links TRBV9 to TRBJ1-1; 9 positions match TRBD1. Looked up from germline, CDR1 is SGDLS and CDR2 is YYNGEE. V dropped 5 bases and J dropped 5; count of bases not matched to a gene: 7. The CDR3 extends over 14 amino acids. The CDR3 sequence is CASSFTGGSTEAFF. The CDR3, as DNA: TGTGCCAGCAGTTTTACAGGGGGCTCGACTGAAGCTTTCTTT.

The rearrangement links TRBV6-5 to TRBJ1-5; a possible D gene is TRBD1 (5 bases). CDR1 is MNHEY and CDR2 is SVGAGI in the germline V gene. Trimming took off 7 bases at V and 3 bases at J, with 10 bases between the two ends. The CDR3 has 13 amino acids. The CDR3 spells CASTGDYNQPQHF. DNA of the CDR3: TGTGCCAGCACTGGGGACTACAATCAGCCCCAGCATTTT.

This rearrangement joins TRBV10-3 to TRBJ1-2; 10 bases are a match to TRBD1. The CDR3 sequence is 14 residues long. V was pared by 7 bases and J by 4 bases, with 6 bases of the junction left unmatched. Germline-derived CDR1 and CDR2 are ENHRY and SYGVKD. The CDR3 sequence: CAINRQGAGYGYTF. CDR3 bases: TGTGCCATCAATAGACAGGGGGCGGGCTATGGCTACACCTTC.

The V gene is TRBV5-6, the J gene TRBJ1-1; the match to TRBD1 covers 8 bases. After removal of 2 bases from V and 1 base from J, the junction contained 10 bases not matched to a gene. The CDR3 is made up of 17 amino acids. Germline V CDR1 and CDR2: SGHDT, YYEEEE. In DNA, the CDR3 is TGTGCCAGCAGCTTTGACAGGGGAGTTCATAAGAACACTGAAGCTTTCTTT. Its translation: CASSFDRGVHKNTEAFF.

This chain joins TRBV7-2 and TRBJ1-6, with D maybe TRBD1 (6 bases). This CDR3 has 16 amino acids. V was shortened by 2 bases and J by 6 bases, with 14 bases between the two germline ends. The germline CDR1 and CDR2 sequences are SGHTA and FQGNSA. As DNA, the CDR3 is TGTGCCAGCAGCTTACACGGGCAGGGGAGTAATTCACCCCTCCACTTT. The encoded protein is CASSLHGQGSNSPLHF. The full variable domain, in which reference TRBV7-2 and TRBJ1-6 provide the parts outside the CDR3, is GAGVSQSPSNKVTEKGKDVELRCDPISGHTALYWYRQSLGQGLEFLIYFQGNSAPDKSGLPSDRFSAERTGGSVSTLTIQRTQQEDSAVYLCASSLHGQGSNSPLHFGNGTRLTVT.